A single sample gave rise to the 19 T cell receptor beta chains below, sequenced in a study of T cells in Graves' hyperthyroidism and ophthalmopathy. TCR beta CDR3 regions were amplified from RNA. A first-round RT-PCR of the TCR CDR3 used the HTBI primer set. TCRdb reanalysed the multiplex PCR reads using MiXCR and keeps one entry per CDR3 protein. The sample has around 800,000 distinct CDR3 sequences; roughly 37% are singletons. Material: blood. The receptors originated from a young man with Graves' hyperthyroidism.

In the case of this clonotype: One end of the junction does not line up with germline, which may come from a read error. This chain uses TRBV4-1 with TRBJ1-2; 7 nucleotides align to TRBD1. The CDR3 is made up of 15 amino acids. Germline values: CDR1 MGHRA, CDR2 YSYEKL. CDR3 nucleotides: TGCGCCAGCAGCCAGGCCGAAATAGGGACAGCCTCCCAGCTCTTC. Translating gives CASSQAEIGTASQLF.

The V and J genes are TRBV19 and TRBJ1-3; D possibly corresponds to TRBD1 (5 bases). Trimming took off 7 bases at V and 2 bases at J, with 15 bases between the two ends. CDR3 length equals 15 residues. Germline assignment: CDR1 LNHDA and CDR2 SQIVND (reference sequence). In DNA form, the CDR3 reads TGTGCCAGTAAGACAGAGCGGATGACTGGAAACACCATATATTTT. Amino acid sequence: CASKTERMTGNTIYF.

This sequence joins TRBV7-2 and TRBJ2-5; D is unresolved. Trimming removed 1 base from V and 4 bases from J, with 10 bases in between. The CDR3 extends over 14 amino acids. Germline V lookup: CDR1 SGHTA, CDR2 FQGNSA. The CDR3 region is CASSLETRPETQYF. The CDR3 coding sequence is TGTGCCAGCAGCTTAGAAACCAGGCCAGAGACCCAGTACTTC.

This clonotype has more than one count but fewer than ten. V gene TRBV5-4 combines with J gene TRBJ1-1; 7 bases are a match to TRBD1. Per the germline V gene, CDR1 is SGHNT and CDR2 is YYREEE (reference sequence). CDR3 length: 14 residues. In DNA form, the CDR3 reads TGTGTCATCACGGGACAGCCAAGGGACACTGAAGCTTTCTTT. It specifies CVITGQPRDTEAFF. Full variable domain (missing parts from reference TRBV5-4 and TRBJ1-1): ETGVTQSPTHLIKTRGQQVTLRCSSQSGHNTVSWYQQALGQGPQFIFQYYREEENGRGNFPPRFSGLQFPNYSSELNVNALELDDSALYLCVITGQPRDTEAFFGQGTRLTVV.

This CDR3 reads CASSQGWGKNYEKLFF. The CDR3 nucleotides read TGCGCCAGCAGCCAAGGGTGGGGGAAGAATTATGAAAAACTGTTTTTT. The chain recombines TRBV4-1 with TRBJ1-4; tentative D call: TRBD1 (5 bases). V dropped 1 base and J dropped 6 bases, with 15 bases sitting between them. From germline, CDR1 is MGHRA and CDR2 YSYEKL. The CDR3 covers 16 residues.

This clonotype was observed once. The chain has TRBV12-3 or TRBV12-4 and TRBJ1-4; 8 nucleotides align to TRBD1. The CDR3 length is 14 residues. The V segment lost 7 bases and the J segment 6 bases; nucleotides outside the gene matches: 7. DNA for the CDR3: TGTGCCAGCACCCCGGGACAGGCGGATGAAAAACTGTTTTTT. This sequence encodes CASTPGQADEKLFF.

The rearrangement joins TRBV4-2 to TRBJ2-7, with 7 bases aligning to TRBD2. From germline, CDR1 is LGHNA and CDR2 YNFKEQ. This CDR3 has 18 amino acids. The V segment lost 0 bases and the J segment 2 bases; nucleotides outside the gene matches: 13. The CDR3 loop is CASSQELIPLAVAYEQYF. The DNA for the CDR3 is TGTGCCAGCAGCCAAGAGTTGATTCCCCTAGCGGTCGCCTACGAGCAGTACTTC.

As for this clonotype: As the CDR3 is not closed by the conserved phenylalanine or tryptophan, this likely results from a read error. This chain links TRBV20-1 with TRBJ1-1, with D perhaps matching TRBD1 (5 bases). The CDR3 has 15 residues. The germline CDR1 and CDR2 sequences are DFQATT and SNEGSKA (reference sequence). The CDR3 bases are TGCAGTGTTAGAGCGAGGAAGGGGCAAGACACTGAAGCTTTCCTT. Translation: CSVRARKGQDTEAFL.

This clonotype has just a few counts. CDR3 amino acids: CASSLVVGQGAKGDQPQHF. CDR3 DNA: TGTGCCAGCAGCTTAGTGGTAGGGCAGGGGGCGAAAGGGGATCAGCCCCAGCATTTT. The chain recombines TRBV7-8 with TRBJ1-5; TRBD1 matches at 8 bases. The V and J ends lost 1 base and 5 bases, in that order; junction bases with no gene match: 16. Germline V CDR1 and CDR2: SGHVS, FQNEAQ. The CDR3 is 19 amino acids.

J is TRBJ2-5 and V is TRBV14, with TRBD2 identical over 8 bases. The germline CDR1 and CDR2 sequences are SGHDN and FVKESK. With 1 base clipped from V and 5 bases from J, the junction kept 6 bases outside the gene matches. The CDR3 sequence is 15 residues long. The CDR3 DNA reads as TGTGCCAGCAGCCAAGGTCGGGGGGGGCGCGAGACCCAGTACTTC. Translation: CASSQGRGGRETQYF.

This clonotype was detected a few times. This chain links TRBV20-1 with TRBJ1-4, with a possible D match to TRBD1 (5 bases). This CDR3 has 13 residues. Germline CDR1 is DFQATT and CDR2 is SNEGSKA (reference sequence). The germline V and J ends were trimmed by 6 bases and 0 bases, with 8 bases remaining between them. For the CDR3, the DNA is TGCAGTGCCACGACAGCAACTAATGAAAAACTGTTTTTT. Its protein product is CSATTATNEKLFF.

This chain links TRBV14 with TRBJ1-6, with D perhaps matching TRBD1 (5 bases). The V end was cut by 3 bases, the J end by 0 bases, with 12 bases between. The CDR3 contains 17 residues. CDR1 is SGHDN, CDR2 FVKESK, per germline. CDR3 sequence (DNA): TGTGCCAGCAGCCAGGGACGGTACCCCTCCTATAATTCACCCCTCCACTTT. Protein product: CASSQGRYPSYNSPLHF.

This clonotype has only a few counts. V usage is TRBV7-9 and J usage is TRBJ1-1; no firm D call. Trimming pared 3 bases from V and 4 bases from J, leaving 18 bases between. The CDR3 has 16 amino acids. CDR1 is SEHNR, CDR2 FQNEAQ, per germline (reference sequence). CDR3 region: CASSLIPPTAGTEAFF. CDR3 sequence (DNA): TGTGCCAGCAGCTTGATTCCCCCGACCGCAGGCACTGAAGCTTTCTTT.

This clonotype was counted between two and nine times. The chain has TRBV20-1 and TRBJ2-5, with 13 bases that match TRBD2. Losses at the gene ends were 6 bases for V and 5 bases for J; bases not matched to a gene: 9. This CDR3 spans 15 amino acids. From germline, CDR1 is DFQATT and CDR2 SNEGSKA (reference sequence). CDR3 coding DNA: TGCAGTGCGCTATCCGGGACTAGCGGGGCGGAGACCCAGTACTTC. Translating it yields CSALSGTSGAETQYF.

This clonotype was seen many times. The chain couples TRBV7-9 to TRBJ2-2; D not certain. The CDR3 totals 11 residues. The V and J ends lost 7 bases and 3 bases respectively, with 3 bases between them. Germline V lookup: CDR1 SEHNR, CDR2 FQNEAQ (reference sequence). The CDR3 DNA follows: TGTGCCAGCACCTACACCGGGGAGCTGTTTTTT. The encoded protein is CASTYTGELFF.

This clonotype has just a few counts. This chain connects TRBV7-6 to TRBJ1-1; possible D gene TRBD1, 5 bases. CDR1 is SGHVS and CDR2 is FNYEAQ in the germline V gene. Trimming cost V 5 bases and J 6 bases, with 13 bases left between them. The CDR3 loop spans 13 amino acids. The CDR3: CASSPQGGAEAFF. The CDR3 region has the DNA TGTGCCAGCAGCCCGCAGGGCGGTGCTGAAGCTTTCTTT.

The table lists this clonotype with a few counts. V usage is TRBV7-2 and J usage is TRBJ2-5; TRBD2 might be the D (6 bases). The length of the CDR3 is 14 residues. The V end lost 5 bases, the J end lost 5 bases, and 15 bases lay between the germline ends. CDR1 SGHTA and CDR2 FQGNSA come from the germline V gene. CDR3 nucleotide sequence: TGTGCCAGCAGCCCCGGAGGGCCCTCGGAGACCCAGTACTTC. The encoded protein is CASSPGGPSETQYF.

There are many counts of this clonotype. The chain couples TRBV2 to TRBJ1-4, with D perhaps matching TRBD1 (5 bases). The V and J ends lost 11 bases and 5 bases respectively, with 12 bases between them. Germline V CDR1 and CDR2: SNHLY, FYNNEI. The CDR3 sequence is 12 residues long. CDR3 bases: TGTGCCTTGGACGGGGGGAATGAAAAACTGTTTTTT. Residues: CALDGGNEKLFF.

This clonotype came up many times. This chain uses TRBV29-1 with TRBJ2-2; D tentatively reads TRBD1 or TRBD2 (5 bases each). In germline, CDR1 is SQVTM, CDR2 ANQGSEA. Trimming took off 4 bases at V and 3 bases at J, with 12 bases between the two ends. The CDR3 extends over 14 amino acids. The CDR3 DNA follows: TGCAGCGTTGTTGAGGGGATCGACACCGGGGAGCTGTTTTTT. It yields the protein CSVVEGIDTGELFF.